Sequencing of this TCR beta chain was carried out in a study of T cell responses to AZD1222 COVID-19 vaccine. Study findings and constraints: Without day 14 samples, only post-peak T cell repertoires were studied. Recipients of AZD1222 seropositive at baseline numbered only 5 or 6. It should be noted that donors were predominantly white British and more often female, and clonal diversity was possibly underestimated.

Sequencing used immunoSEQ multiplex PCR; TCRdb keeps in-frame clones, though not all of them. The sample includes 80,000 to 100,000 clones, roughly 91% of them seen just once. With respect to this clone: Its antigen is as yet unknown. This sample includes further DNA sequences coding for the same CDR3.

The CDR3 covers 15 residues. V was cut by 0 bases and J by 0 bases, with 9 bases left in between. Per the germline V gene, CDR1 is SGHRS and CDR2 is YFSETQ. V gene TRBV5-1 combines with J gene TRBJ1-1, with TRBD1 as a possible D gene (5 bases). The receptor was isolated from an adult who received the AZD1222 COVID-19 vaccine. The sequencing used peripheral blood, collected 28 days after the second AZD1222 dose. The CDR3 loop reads CASSLVPGMNTEAFF. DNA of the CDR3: TGCGCCAGCAGCTTGGTTCCAGGGATGAACACTGAAGCTTTCTTT.